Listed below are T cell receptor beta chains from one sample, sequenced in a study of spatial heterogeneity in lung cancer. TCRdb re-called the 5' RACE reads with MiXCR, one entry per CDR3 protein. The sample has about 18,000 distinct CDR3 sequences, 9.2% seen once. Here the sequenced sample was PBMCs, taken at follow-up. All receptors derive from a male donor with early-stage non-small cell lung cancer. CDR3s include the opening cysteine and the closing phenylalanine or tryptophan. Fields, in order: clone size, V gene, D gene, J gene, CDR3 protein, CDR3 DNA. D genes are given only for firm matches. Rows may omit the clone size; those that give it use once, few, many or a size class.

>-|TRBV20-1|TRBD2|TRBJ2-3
CSARTSGDPRYTQYF
TGCAGTGCTCGGACTAGCGGGGACCCCAGATATACGCAGTATTTT
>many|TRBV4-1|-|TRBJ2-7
CASSQDSSPYEQYF
TGCGCCAGCAGCCAAGATAGCAGTCCCTACGAGCAGTACTTC
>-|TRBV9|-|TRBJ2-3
CASSQRSTSGTDTQYF
TGTGCCAGCAGCCAGAGGTCAACTTCTGGCACAGATACGCAGTATTTT
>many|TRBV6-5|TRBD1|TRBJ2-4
CASSFGTGGGNIQYF
TGTGCCAGCAGTTTCGGGACAGGTGGGGGGAACATTCAGTACTTC
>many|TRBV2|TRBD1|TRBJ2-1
CASRAGTGDFWQFF
TGTGCCAGCAGGGCCGGGACAGGGGATTTCTGGCAGTTCTTC
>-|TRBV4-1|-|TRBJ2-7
CASSHFPGSTYEQYF
TGCGCCAGCAGCCACTTCCCAGGGAGCACCTACGAGCAGTACTTC
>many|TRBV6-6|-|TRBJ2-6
CASTPTGPGANVLTF
TGTGCCAGCACCCCAACAGGTCCGGGGGCCAACGTCCTGACTTTC
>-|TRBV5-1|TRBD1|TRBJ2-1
CASRPRQGDGGEQFF
TGCGCCAGCAGACCGCGACAGGGTGACGGAGGTGAGCAGTTCTTC
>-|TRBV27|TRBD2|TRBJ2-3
CASSFSGGDTQYF
TGTGCCAGCAGTTTTTCCGGGGGGGATACGCAGTATTTT
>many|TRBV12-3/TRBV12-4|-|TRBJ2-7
CASSPPKGTYEQYF
TGTGCCAGCAGTCCCCCCAAGGGGACCTACGAGCAGTACTTC
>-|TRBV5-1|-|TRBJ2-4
CASSSSSRGAKNIQYF
TGCGCCAGCAGTTCCTCTTCACGGGGGGCCAAAAACATTCAGTACTTC
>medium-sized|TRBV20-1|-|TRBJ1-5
CSARDPGTDSNQPQHF
TGCAGTGCTAGAGATCCCGGGACGGATAGCAATCAGCCCCAGCATTTT
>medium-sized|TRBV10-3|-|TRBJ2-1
CAISEGHSGTMDEQFF
TGTGCCATCAGTGAAGGGCACAGTGGAACTATGGATGAGCAGTTCTTC
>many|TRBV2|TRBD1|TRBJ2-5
CASRVGQEETQYF
TGTGCCAGCAGGGTGGGACAGGAAGAGACCCAGTACTTC
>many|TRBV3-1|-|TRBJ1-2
CASTQGRGLSGYTF
TGTGCCAGCACCCAAGGACGGGGCCTCTCCGGCTACACCTTC
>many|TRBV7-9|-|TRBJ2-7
CASTLDGAYYEQYF
TGTGCCAGCACCCTGGACGGGGCTTACTACGAGCAGTACTTC
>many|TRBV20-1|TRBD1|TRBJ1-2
CSARPDRAFTGYTF
TGCAGTGCTAGGCCCGACAGGGCCTTCACTGGCTACACCTTC
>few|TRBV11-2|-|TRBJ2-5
CASSPGTAGETQYF
TGTGCCAGCAGCCCTGGGACAGCGGGAGAGACCCAGTACTTC
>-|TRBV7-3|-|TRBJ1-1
CASSSQLGRDTEAFF
TGTGCCAGCAGCTCCCAGTTAGGTCGGGACACTGAAGCTTTCTTT
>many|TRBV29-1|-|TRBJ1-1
CSVLTGLHTEAFF
TGCAGCGTGCTGACGGGCCTCCACACTGAAGCTTTCTTT
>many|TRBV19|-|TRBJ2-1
CASSIALYNEQFF
TGTGCCAGTAGTATAGCCCTATACAATGAGCAGTTCTTC
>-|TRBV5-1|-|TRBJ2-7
CASSLYGEEQYF
TGCGCCAGCAGCTTATATGGGGAGGAGCAGTACTTC
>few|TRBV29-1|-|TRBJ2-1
CSVGTETRGEFF
TGCAGCGTCGGGACTGAGACTAGAGGGGAGTTCTTC
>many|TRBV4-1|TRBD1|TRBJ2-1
CASSQVQGDNEQFF
TGCGCCAGCAGCCAAGTTCAGGGGGACAATGAGCAGTTCTTC
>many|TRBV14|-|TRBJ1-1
CASSQARGTEAFF
TGTGCCAGCAGCCAAGCTAGGGGGACTGAAGCTTTCTTT
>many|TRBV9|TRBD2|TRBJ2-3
CASSAGLAGERVDTQYF
TGTGCCAGCAGCGCGGGACTAGCGGGAGAAAGGGTAGATACGCAGTATTTT
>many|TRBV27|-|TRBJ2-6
CASSGLAGANVLTF
TGTGCCAGCAGCGGTTTGGCTGGGGCCAACGTCCTGACTTTC
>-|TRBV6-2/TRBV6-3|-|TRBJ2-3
CASGYSPGPDSDTQYF
TGTGCCAGCGGTTACTCTCCGGGACCGGATTCAGATACGCAGTATTTT
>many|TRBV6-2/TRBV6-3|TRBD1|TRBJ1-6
CASSYPPGTGKSPLHF
TGTGCCAGCAGTTACCCACCCGGGACAGGGAAATCACCCCTCCACTTT
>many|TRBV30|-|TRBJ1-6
CAWSVNSNSPLHF
TGTGCCTGGAGTGTAAACTCCAATTCACCCCTCCACTTT
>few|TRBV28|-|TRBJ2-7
CASAGPPAYEQYF
TGTGCCAGCGCGGGGCCTCCTGCATACGAGCAGTACTTC
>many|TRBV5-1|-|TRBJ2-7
CASSLEGNYDEQYF
TGCGCCAGCAGCTTGGAGGGGAATTACGACGAGCAGTACTTC
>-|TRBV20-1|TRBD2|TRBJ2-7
CSAEPSGVTYEQYF
TGCAGTGCTGAGCCCAGCGGGGTAACCTACGAGCAGTACTTC
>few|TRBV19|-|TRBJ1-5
CASSTRRGLNQPQHF
TGTGCCAGTAGTACCCGTAGGGGTCTCAATCAGCCCCAGCATTTT
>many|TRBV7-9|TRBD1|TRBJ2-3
CASSAAIGQGRTDTQYF
TGTGCCAGCAGCGCAGCAATAGGACAGGGGCGCACAGATACGCAGTATTTT
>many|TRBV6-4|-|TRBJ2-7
CASSASGNDEQYF
TGTGCCAGCAGTGCAAGTGGGAACGACGAGCAGTACTTC
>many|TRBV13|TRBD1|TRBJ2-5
CASSFTGGGETQYF
TGTGCCAGCAGCTTTACAGGGGGCGGTGAGACCCAGTACTTC
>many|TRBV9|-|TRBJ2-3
CASSAGSTDTQYF
TGTGCCAGCAGCGCAGGAAGCACAGATACGCAGTATTTT
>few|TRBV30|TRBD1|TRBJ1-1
CAWRTGVGTEAFF
TGTGCCTGGAGGACAGGGGTGGGCACTGAAGCTTTCTTT
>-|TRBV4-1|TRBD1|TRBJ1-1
CASSPRGQGAATEAFF
TGCGCCAGCAGCCCTCGAGGGCAGGGGGCGGCCACTGAAGCTTTCTTT
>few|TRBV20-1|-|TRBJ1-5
CSAIIRGGGNQPQHF
TGCAGTGCTATTATAAGGGGAGGGGGCAATCAGCCCCAGCATTTT
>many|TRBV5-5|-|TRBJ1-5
CASSFAGPSNQPQHF
TGTGCCAGCAGCTTTGCAGGGCCTAGCAATCAGCCCCAGCATTTT
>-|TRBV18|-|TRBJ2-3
CASSPSGTDTQYF
TGTGCCAGCTCACCAAGCGGTACAGATACACAGTATTTT
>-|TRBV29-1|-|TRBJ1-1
CSARLNTEAFF
TGCAGCGCTCGACTGAACACTGAAGCTTTCTTT
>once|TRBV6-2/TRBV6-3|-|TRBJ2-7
CASSYQQGPWGEQYF
TGTGCCAGCAGTTACCAACAGGGTCCGTGGGGAGAGCAGTACTTC
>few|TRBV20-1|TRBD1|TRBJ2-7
CSARGGQDGSYEQYF
TGCAGTGCTAGAGGCGGACAGGATGGATCCTACGAGCAGTACTTC
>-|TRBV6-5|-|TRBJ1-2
CASSRANYNYGYTF
TGTGCCAGCAGCCGCGCCAACTACAACTATGGCTACACCTTC
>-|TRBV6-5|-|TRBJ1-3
CASSYSNRASLSGNTIYF
TGTGCCAGCAGTTACTCAAACAGGGCCTCACTCTCTGGAAACACCATATATTTT
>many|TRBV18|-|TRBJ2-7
CASSPPGVSEQYF
TGTGCCAGCTCACCGCCAGGGGTTAGCGAGCAGTACTTC
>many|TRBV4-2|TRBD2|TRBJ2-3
CASSLNLAGSTDTQYF
TGTGCCAGCAGCTTAAACTTAGCGGGTAGCACAGATACGCAGTATTTT
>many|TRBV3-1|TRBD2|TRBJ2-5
CASSQGYLTSGQETQYF
TGTGCCAGCAGCCAAGGGTACCTGACTAGCGGGCAAGAGACCCAGTACTTC
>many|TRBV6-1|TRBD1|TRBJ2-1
CASREDRVSYNEQFF
TGTGCCAGCAGGGAGGACAGGGTATCCTACAATGAGCAGTTCTTC
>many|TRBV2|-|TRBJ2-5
CASRSGPSHTQETQYF
TGTGCCAGCAGATCGGGACCGTCCCACACCCAAGAGACCCAGTACTTC
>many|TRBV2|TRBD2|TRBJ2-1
CASSELAGGYNEQFF
TGTGCCAGCAGTGAACTAGCGGGAGGGTACAATGAGCAGTTCTTC
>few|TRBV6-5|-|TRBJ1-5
CASTVGGPSYSNQPQHF
TGTGCCAGTACTGTGGGGGGGCCCTCTTATAGCAATCAGCCCCAGCATTTT
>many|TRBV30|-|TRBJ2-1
CAWKFGGNEQFF
TGTGCCTGGAAATTTGGGGGGAACGAGCAGTTCTTC
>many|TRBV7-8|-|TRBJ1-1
CASSLVGGTGNTEAFF
TGTGCCAGCAGCTTAGTGGGGGGAACGGGGAACACTGAAGCTTTCTTT
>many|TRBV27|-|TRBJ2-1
CASSWAKGRGQQFF
TGTGCCAGCAGTTGGGCGAAGGGAAGGGGTCAGCAGTTCTTC
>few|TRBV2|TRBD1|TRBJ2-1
CASSESGQGNNEQFF
TGTGCCAGCAGTGAGTCGGGACAGGGCAACAATGAGCAGTTCTTC